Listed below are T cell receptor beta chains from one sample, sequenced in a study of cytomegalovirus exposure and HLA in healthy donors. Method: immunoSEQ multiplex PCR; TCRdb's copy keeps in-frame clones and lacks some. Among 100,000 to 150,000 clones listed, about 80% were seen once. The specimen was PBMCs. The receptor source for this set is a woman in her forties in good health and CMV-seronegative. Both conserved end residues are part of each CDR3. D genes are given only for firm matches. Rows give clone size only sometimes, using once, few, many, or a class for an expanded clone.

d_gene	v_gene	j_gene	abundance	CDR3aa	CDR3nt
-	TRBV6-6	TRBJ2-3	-	CASSPLGPGDDTQYF	TGTGCCAGCAGCCCCCTAGGTCCGGGGGATGATACGCAGTATTTT
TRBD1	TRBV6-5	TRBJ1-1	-	CASGGTAGSSLRAFF	TGTGCCAGCGGAGGGACAGCTGGGTCATCTCTACGAGCTTTCTTT
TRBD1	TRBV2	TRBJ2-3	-	CASSSEQGPSDTQYF	TGTGCCAGCAGTTCCGAACAGGGGCCGTCGGATACGCAGTATTTT
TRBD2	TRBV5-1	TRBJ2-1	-	CASSLTSGGYNEQFF	TGCGCCAGCAGCTTGACTAGCGGGGGATACAATGAGCAGTTCTTC
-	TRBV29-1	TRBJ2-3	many	CSVAGSSTDTQYF	TGCAGCGTTGCGGGGAGCAGCACAGATACGCAGTATTTT
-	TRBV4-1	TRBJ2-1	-	CASSQDLGRSNEQFF	TGCGCCAGCAGCCAAGATCTCGGCAGGTCCAATGAGCAGTTCTTC
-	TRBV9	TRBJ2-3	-	CASSVDPGPDTQYF	TGTGCCAGCAGCGTAGACCCAGGGCCAGATACGCAGTATTTT
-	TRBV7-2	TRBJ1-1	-	CASSLGGGSEAFF	TGTGCCAGCAGCTTAGGAGGAGGTAGTGAAGCTTTCTTT
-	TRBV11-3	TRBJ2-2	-	CASSLEGWGQQETGELFF	TGTGCCAGCAGCTTAGAAGGTTGGGGGCAACAGGAGACCGGGGAGCTGTTTTTT
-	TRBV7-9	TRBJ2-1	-	CASSLVQELYNEQFF	TGTGCCAGCAGCTTAGTACAGGAACTCTACAATGAGCAGTTCTTC
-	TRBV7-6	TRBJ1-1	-	CASSLGPRTNTEAFF	TGTGCCAGCAGCTTGGGCCCCCGTACGAACACTGAAGCTTTCTTT
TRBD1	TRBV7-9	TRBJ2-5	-	CASSLATTGDQYF	TGTGCCAGCAGCTTAGCAACAACAGGGGATCAGTACTTC
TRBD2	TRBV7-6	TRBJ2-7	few	CASSPGTGTSGYPTYEQYF	TGTGCCAGCAGCCCGGGCACCGGGACTAGCGGGTACCCCACCTACGAGCAGTACTTC
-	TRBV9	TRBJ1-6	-	CASSAYNRDSPLHF	TGTGCCAGCAGCGCATACAACAGGGATTCACCCCTCCACTTT
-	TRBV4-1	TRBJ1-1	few	CASSQESGGAEAFF	TGCGCCAGCAGCCAAGAGAGTGGAGGCGCTGAAGCTTTCTTT
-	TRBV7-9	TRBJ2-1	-	CASSLEGRNEQFF	TGTGCCAGCAGCTTAGAGGGGAGGAATGAGCAGTTCTTC
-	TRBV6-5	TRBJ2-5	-	CASSYSGRETQYF	TGTGCCAGCAGTTACTCTGGCAGGGAGACCCAGTACTTC